The 31 T cell receptor beta chains in this list originate from one sample, sequenced in a study of naive and memory T cell subsets. Both TRBC1 and TRBC2 were covered by a beta constant-region primer of two equimolar oligonucleotides. Ligated cDNA was amplified by four rounds of PCR with nested alpha and beta constant-region primers and SP2. TCRdb reanalysed the UMI-ligation and nested PCR reads using MiXCR and keeps one entry per CDR3 protein. This table holds just over 80,000 distinct CDR3 sequences, 9% found once. Sequenced input: naive CD8+ T cells from blood. These receptors were collected from a human donor in good health.

The table lists this clonotype with a few counts. This sequence joins TRBV7-8 and TRBJ2-1; tentative D call: TRBD1 (6 bases). Germline lookup yields CDR1 SGHVS and CDR2 FQNEAQ. Trimming took 4 bases from V and 4 from J, leaving 14 bases between them. CDR3 length: 15 amino acids. The CDR3 loop reads CASSSPGTIYNEQFF. The DNA for the CDR3 is TGTGCCAGCAGCTCCCCCGGGACAATTTACAATGAGCAGTTCTTC. Combining the CDR3 with reference TRBV7-8 and TRBJ2-1 gives the whole variable domain GAGVSQSPRYKVAKRGQDVALRCDPISGHVSLFWYQQALGQGPEFLTYFQNEAQLDKSGLPSDRFFAERPEGSVSTLKIQRTQQEDSAVYLCASSSPGTIYNEQFFGPGTRLTVL.

This clonotype was seen repeatedly, ten times or more. The CDR3 reads CASSPTVWDGAYNEQFF. The CDR3 nucleotides are TGTGCCAGCAGCCCTACAGTTTGGGATGGCGCCTACAATGAGCAGTTCTTC. This chain joins TRBV11-2 and TRBJ2-1; no firm D call. CDR1 SGHAT and CDR2 FQNNGV come from the germline V gene. V was pared by 5 bases and J by 2 bases, with 19 bases between. The CDR3 extends over 17 amino acids. Together with reference TRBV11-2 and TRBJ2-1, the CDR3 gives the full variable domain: EAGVAQSPRYKIIEKRQSVAFWCNPISGHATLYWYQQILGQGPKLLIQFQNNGVVDDSQLPKDRFSAERLKGVDSTLKIQPAKLEDSAVYLCASSPTVWDGAYNEQFFGPGTRLTVL.

This clonotype showed up just a few times. The V call is TRBV28, the J call TRBJ2-1; 7 bases line up with TRBD2. The V segment lost 2 bases and the J segment 0 bases; nucleotides outside the gene matches: 7. CDR3 length equals 17 residues. Germline values: CDR1 MDHEN, CDR2 SYDVKM. The CDR3 loop reads CASSLRPSGGSYNEQFF. Here the CDR3 DNA reads TGTGCCAGCAGTTTACGCCCCTCGGGAGGCTCCTACAATGAGCAGTTCTTC.

This clonotype was detected many times. The rearrangement joins TRBV6-4 to TRBJ2-3; D tentatively reads TRBD1 or TRBD2 (5 bases each). Germline lookup yields CDR1 MRHNA and CDR2 SNTAGT. The V gene lost 4 bases and the J gene lost 5 bases, with 19 bases spanning the gap. The CDR3 runs 16 residues. This chain's CDR3 is CASSGGSGRVVDTQYF. CDR3 nucleotide sequence: TGTGCCAGCAGTGGGGGGTCAGGACGAGTGGTAGATACGCAGTATTTT.

This clonotype was detected only a few times. The chain combines TRBV27 with TRBJ2-3; 7 bases align to TRBD2. Germline V gives CDR1 MNHEY, CDR2 SMNVEV (reference sequence). CDR3 length equals 17 residues. V lost 5 bases to trimming and J lost 3 bases; unmatched junction nucleotides: 14. The DNA for the CDR3 is TGTGCCAGCAGTCCCTTTGAAGGCGGGAGTTCGACAGATACGCAGTATTTT. It is translated as CASSPFEGGSSTDTQYF.

The gene calls are TRBV6-2 or TRBV6-3 and TRBJ2-7; 11 bases are shared with TRBD2. V trimming: 4 bases; J trimming: 2 bases; junction bases outside the gene matches: 7. Germline loops: CDR1 MNHEY, CDR2 SVGEGT. The CDR3 sequence is 16 residues long. CDR3 DNA: TGTGCCAGCAGTTCACCTCTAGCGGGAGGTACCTACGAGCAGTACTTC. As protein: CASSSPLAGGTYEQYF.

The chain combines TRBV20-1 with TRBJ2-7; TRBD1 agrees at 9 bases. The V gene end was trimmed by 5 bases and the J gene end by 2 bases; junction bases not matched to a gene: 13. The CDR3 has 16 amino acids. Per germline, CDR1 DFQATT and CDR2 SNEGSKA (reference sequence). The DNA for the CDR3 is TGCAGTGCTTCGGACAGGGGCGACACCACACCCTACGAGCAGTACTTC. Amino acid sequence: CSASDRGDTTPYEQYF.

A few counts support this clonotype. The chain combines TRBV6-6 with TRBJ1-5, with D maybe TRBD1 (5 bases). The CDR3 runs 14 residues. Germline loops: CDR1 MNHNY, CDR2 SVGAGI (reference sequence). V dropped 4 bases and J dropped 3 bases, with 10 bases sitting between them. DNA of the CDR3: TGTGCCAGCAGTTTCGCAGGGTACAATCAGCCCCAGCATTTT. Protein: CASSFAGYNQPQHF.

This clonotype was detected many times. The chain joins TRBV9 to TRBJ2-1; TRBD2 might be the D (5 bases). Germline loops: CDR1 SGDLS, CDR2 YYNGEE. CDR3 size: 15 residues. Trimming cost V 0 bases and J 4 bases, with 11 bases left between them. CDR3 loop: CASSVVEVAYNEQFF. The DNA of the CDR3 is TGTGCCAGCAGCGTAGTAGAGGTAGCGTACAATGAGCAGTTCTTC.

This clonotype occurred many times. The V call is TRBV4-1, the J call TRBJ2-7, with a weak D call TRBD1 (6 bases). The CDR3 consists of 15 residues. Germline V gene lookup returns CDR1 MGHRA and CDR2 YSYEKL. V lost 2 bases and J 0 bases, leaving 11 bases between the germline ends. The CDR3 is CASSQISDSSYEQYF. The CDR3 nucleotides read TGCGCCAGCAGCCAAATTTCGGACAGCTCCTACGAGCAGTACTTC.

This clonotype was seen more than once but under ten times. The V and J genes are TRBV7-6 and TRBJ1-1; TRBD1 might be the D (6 bases). The CDR3 has 14 amino acids. Germline CDR1 reads SGHVS; CDR2 reads FNYEAQ. Trimming cost V 5 bases and J 3 bases, with 13 bases left between them. The CDR3 sequence: CASSPWTDYTEAFF. The CDR3 coding sequence is TGTGCCAGCAGCCCTTGGACAGATTACACTGAAGCTTTCTTT.

This rearrangement joins TRBV5-1 to TRBJ2-7; possibly TRBD2 for D (6 bases). In germline, CDR1 is SGHRS, CDR2 YFSETQ. With 0 bases removed from V and 5 bases from J, the gap between germline ends came to 24 bases. This CDR3 is 18 amino acids long. Here the CDR3 DNA reads TGCGCCAGCAGCTTGGAAGTAGGTAGCGGTTCCTCCCGGGACGAGCAGTACTTC. Its translation: CASSLEVGSGSSRDEQYF.

This clonotype was counted only a few times. The chain employs TRBV4-1 and TRBJ1-5; 10 bases line up with TRBD1. Trimming cost V 4 bases and J 6 bases; bases outside gene matches: 9. The CDR3 runs 16 residues. Germline V gene data show CDR1 as MGHRA and CDR2 as YSYEKL. The CDR3 DNA follows: TGCGCCAGCAGCCCCAGCCCGGACAGGGGGAGTCAGCCCCAGCATTTT. Residues: CASSPSPDRGSQPQHF.

With respect to this clonotype: A much larger clone lies one base from this, so it may be a read error. The V call is TRBV12-3 or TRBV12-4, the J call TRBJ2-5; D gene ambiguous. The germline V and J ends were trimmed by 1 base and 5 bases, with 5 bases remaining between them. CDR3 size: 12 residues. CDR3 in DNA: TGTGCCAGCAGTTTAGATACGGAGACCCAGTACTTC. It translates to CASSLDTETQYF.

This clonotype showed up many times. V and J are TRBV10-2 and TRBJ2-7; D remains unclear. The CDR3 length is 13 residues. Trimming removed 4 bases from V and 0 bases from J, with 7 bases in between. Germline loops: CDR1 WSHSY, CDR2 SAAADI. CDR3 nucleotides: TGCGCCAGCAGTGTGGCCCGCTCCTACGAGCAGTACTTC. This translates into CASSVARSYEQYF.

The chain has TRBV9 and TRBJ2-1; 7 bases fit TRBD1. V lost 3 bases to trimming and J lost 7 bases; unmatched junction nucleotides: 4. The V gene's germline CDR1 is SGDLS and CDR2 YYNGEE. This CDR3 region has 13 residues. CDR3 loop: CASSAGQKNEQFF. CDR3 DNA: TGTGCCAGCAGCGCGGGACAGAAGAATGAGCAGTTCTTC.

The chain couples TRBV27 to TRBJ2-1, with a tentative D call TRBD1 (6 bases). V was cut by 4 bases and J by 8 bases, with 15 bases left in between. From germline, CDR1 is MNHEY and CDR2 SMNVEV (reference sequence). The CDR3 spans 14 residues. In DNA form, the CDR3 reads TGTGCCAGCAGTTCGGGGACGCAGGGGTATGAGCAGTTCTTC. This gives the protein CASSSGTQGYEQFF.

This sequence joins TRBV11-3 and TRBJ1-3; 11 positions match TRBD1. V dropped 3 bases and J dropped 0; count of bases not matched to a gene: 19. The CDR3 is 22 residues long. The germline V gene encodes CDR1 SGHNT and CDR2 YENEEA. The CDR3 loop is CASSFPSSGGDRGFSSGNTIYF. The CDR3 coding sequence is TGTGCCAGCAGCTTCCCGTCAAGCGGAGGGGACAGGGGGTTCAGCTCTGGAAACACCATATATTTT.

This clonotype was counted a few times. The chain is built from TRBV14 and TRBJ2-5; D is perhaps TRBD2 (6 bases). The CDR3 runs to 16 residues. Trimming cost V 0 bases and J 5 bases, with 16 bases left between them. Germline V gene data show CDR1 as SGHDN and CDR2 as FVKESK. CDR3 sequence reads: CASSQDPSWEAETQYF. The CDR3 nucleotides are TGTGCCAGCAGCCAAGATCCGTCCTGGGAGGCGGAGACCCAGTACTTC.

This clonotype was counted ten times or more. The CDR3 region has the DNA TGTGCCAGCAGCCAAGAGACAGGGGGGTTCGAGCAGTACTTC. Translating it yields CASSQETGGFEQYF. The V call is TRBV4-2, the J call TRBJ2-7, with 9 nucleotides matching TRBD1. The junction had 3 bases not matched to a gene; V was cut back by 0 bases and J by 6 bases. The CDR3 extends over 14 amino acids. CDR1 and CDR2 (germline): LGHNA, YNFKEQ.

This clonotype was found many times. V is TRBV25-1 and J is TRBJ2-7; D may be TRBD2 (5 bases). Germline V gene lookup returns CDR1 MGHDK and CDR2 SYGVNS. This CDR3 is built from 14 residues. V gave up 6 bases and J gave up 3 bases, with 15 bases separating them. DNA for the CDR3: TGTGCCAGCAGGGCGGGCGGGCCAGGCTACGAGCAGTACTTC. Encoded protein: CASRAGGPGYEQYF.

This clonotype came up many times. The V gene is TRBV4-1, the J gene TRBJ1-2; D might be TRBD1 (5 bases). Per the germline V gene, CDR1 is MGHRA and CDR2 is YSYEKL. The ends were cut back, 1 base at V and 0 bases at J, with 9 bases in the middle. The CDR3 has 15 residues. The CDR3 region has the DNA TGCGCCAGCAGCCAAGTCCAGGGCTCTAACTATGGCTACACCTTC. Residues: CASSQVQGSNYGYTF.

This clonotype has more than one count but fewer than ten. The rearrangement uses TRBV29-1 and TRBJ1-1, with 12 bases fitting TRBD1. In germline, CDR1 is SQVTM, CDR2 ANQGSEA. The CDR3 consists of 14 residues. V was clipped by 7 bases and J by 8 bases; unmatched bases: 11. This CDR3 is CSATPGQGAREAFF. CDR3 coding DNA: TGCAGCGCCACACCGGGACAGGGGGCCCGAGAAGCTTTCTTT.

This clonotype was seen only a few times. The rearrangement uses TRBV5-3 and TRBJ1-1; TRBD1 matches at 7 bases. TRBV5-3 is identified as an open reading frame with a role that is uncertain. This CDR3 has 16 residues. The trim removed 4 bases at V and 4 bases at J, leaving 13 bases unmatched. CDR3 protein: CARSPDREDRSTEAFF. CDR3 sequence (DNA): TGTGCCAGAAGCCCCGACAGGGAGGACCGGAGCACTGAAGCTTTCTTT.

This clonotype was observed at least ten times. V is TRBV14 and J is TRBJ2-3, with 7 bases matching TRBD1. Germline values: CDR1 SGHDN, CDR2 FVKESK. V lost 5 bases and J lost 0; bases outside the gene matches: 5. The CDR3 spans 15 residues. The CDR3 protein is CASSMGQTSTDTQYF. CDR3 coding DNA: TGTGCCAGCAGCATGGGACAGACAAGCACAGATACGCAGTATTTT.

The chain combines TRBV6-5 with TRBJ2-1; 7 bases fit TRBD2. CDR1 and CDR2 (germline): MNHEY, SVGAGI. Trimming cost V 5 bases and J 8 bases; bases outside gene matches: 15. This CDR3 contains 16 residues. DNA for the CDR3: TGTGCCAGCAGTCCGACCTGGGCGGGAGAGGGCGATGAGCAGTTCTTC. It yields the protein CASSPTWAGEGDEQFF.

Of note for this clonotype: No conserved phenylalanine or tryptophan is present at the end of the CDR3, so a read error is the likely explanation. V and J are TRBV7-9 and TRBJ2-1; D uncertain. Trimming stripped 4 bases from V and 0 bases from J, with 13 bases between. Germline V gene sequence: CDR1 SEHNR, CDR2 FQNEAQ (reference sequence). This CDR3 has 16 residues. CDR3 nucleotide sequence: TGTGCCAGCAGCTCCAGAGCGTTGAGCTCCTACAATGAGCAGTTCTAC. It codes for CASSSRALSSYNEQFY.

V is TRBV4-2 and J is TRBJ1-1; TRBD1 is a possible D gene (5 bases). Germline V gene lookup returns CDR1 LGHNA and CDR2 YNFKEQ. The V gene lost 0 bases and the J gene lost 1 base, with 6 bases spanning the gap. CDR3 length: 14 residues. CDR3 DNA sequence: TGTGCCAGCAGCCAAGATGACAGGAACACTGAAGCTTTCTTT. The encoded protein is CASSQDDRNTEAFF.

In this sample, this clonotype turned up many times. The chain recombines TRBV28 with TRBJ2-7, with TRBD2 identical over 11 bases. Germline lookup yields CDR1 MDHEN and CDR2 SYDVKM. Trimming at V came to 5 bases and at J to 4 bases, leaving 7 bases not matched to a gene. This CDR3 has 15 residues. The CDR3 loop reads CASSPYSGRGYEQYF. Written as DNA, the CDR3 is TGTGCCAGCAGTCCTTATAGCGGGAGGGGGTACGAGCAGTACTTC.

The V call is TRBV2, the J call TRBJ2-3; D remains ambiguous. This CDR3 comprises 13 residues. V lost 0 bases, J lost 5 bases, and 6 bases lay in between. Germline values: CDR1 SNHLY, CDR2 FYNNEI. CDR3 nucleotide sequence: TGTGCCAGCAGTGAAGCGCTTGGAGATACGCAGTATTTT. Protein: CASSEALGDTQYF.

This clonotype was recorded a few times. The chain uses TRBV7-9 and TRBJ2-4; possible D gene TRBD1, 5 bases. The CDR3 length is 17 residues. Germline V gives CDR1 SEHNR, CDR2 FQNEAQ (reference sequence). V lost 5 bases to trimming and J lost 2 bases, with 19 bases between them. The CDR3 here is CASSGSPGRVSKNIQYF. CDR3 nucleotides: TGTGCCAGCAGCGGGTCCCCCGGCAGGGTGTCCAAAAACATTCAGTACTTC. Supplemented by reference TRBV7-9 and TRBJ2-4, the full variable domain reads DTGVSQNPRHKITKRGQNVTFRCDPISEHNRLYWYRQTLGQGPEFLTYFQNEAQLEKSRLLSDRFSAERPKGSFSTLEIQRTEQGDSAMYLCASSGSPGRVSKNIQYFGAGTRLSVL.